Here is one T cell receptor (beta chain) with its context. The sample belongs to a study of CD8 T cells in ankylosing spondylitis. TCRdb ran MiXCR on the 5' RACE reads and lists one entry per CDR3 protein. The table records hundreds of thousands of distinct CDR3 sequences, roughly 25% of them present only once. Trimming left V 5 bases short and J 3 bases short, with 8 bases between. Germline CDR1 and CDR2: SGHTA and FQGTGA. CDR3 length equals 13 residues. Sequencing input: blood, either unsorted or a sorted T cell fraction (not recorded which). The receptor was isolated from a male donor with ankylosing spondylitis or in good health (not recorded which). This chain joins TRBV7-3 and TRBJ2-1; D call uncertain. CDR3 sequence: CASSLTDYNEQFF. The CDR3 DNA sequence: TGTGCCAGCAGCCTGACTGACTACAATGAGCAGTTCTTC.